The entry below describes one T cell receptor (beta chain). What it binds is not known. This record belongs to a study of T-cell memory formation after mild COVID-19. On the study more broadly: For the most part, TCR clusters were specific to one donor. Whole-study results and caveats: Clones that contracted from day 15 to 85 had balanced CD4/CD8; later expanders were CD4+ biased. What remained unconfirmed was the SARS-CoV-2 specificity of second-wave clones peaking on day 37.

V lost 3 bases, J lost 7 bases, and 5 bases stayed unmatched. Germline lookup yields CDR1 LGHNA and CDR2 YNFKEQ. The CDR3 sequence is 14 residues long. A single record per CDR3 protein comes from TCRdb applying MiXCR to the 5' RACE reads. The profile shows roughly 580,000 distinct CDR3 sequences, roughly 17% of them singletons. The chain carries TRBV4-2 and TRBJ2-1, with 8 bases fitting TRBD2. The receptor comes from an adult woman who had mild COVID-19 (a few samples of this study predate the infection). Cell type and time point are not known. The sequenced material came from PBMCs or a T cell subset sorted from them (not recorded which). The CDR3 DNA reads as TGTGCCAGCAGCCAGCAGCGGGAGCCAAATGAGCAGTTCTTC. It specifies CASSQQREPNEQFF.